This TCR beta chain was captured in a study of CD8 T cells in ankylosing spondylitis. Study-wide results and limits: A TCR beta motif made of about 8 highly homologous variants seemed typical of ankylosing spondylitis blood. In ankylosing spondylitis patients, matched synovial fluid reportedly showed significant enrichment of disease-linked clones. Reports of some motif variants in reactive arthritis synovial fluid and blood predate this one.

This clonotype showed up just a few times. Its target is not known. CDR1 is SEHNR and CDR2 is FQNEAQ in the germline V gene (reference sequence). The CDR3 spans 17 residues. V gave up 8 bases and J gave up 0 bases, with 20 bases separating them. TCRdb reanalysed the 5' RACE reads using MiXCR and keeps one entry per CDR3 protein. Altogether about 440,000 distinct CDR3 sequences are present, approximately 17% being singletons, with the ten largest covering over 0.9%. The sequencing input was blood, either unsorted or a sorted T cell fraction (not recorded which). The sequence derives from a male donor with ankylosing spondylitis. The chain employs TRBV7-9 and TRBJ2-1; the D is unclear. The CDR3 DNA follows: TGTGCCAGCCTCTACCATACCGGACCAAACTCCTACAATGAGCAGTTCTTC. Translation gives CASLYHTGPNSYNEQFF.